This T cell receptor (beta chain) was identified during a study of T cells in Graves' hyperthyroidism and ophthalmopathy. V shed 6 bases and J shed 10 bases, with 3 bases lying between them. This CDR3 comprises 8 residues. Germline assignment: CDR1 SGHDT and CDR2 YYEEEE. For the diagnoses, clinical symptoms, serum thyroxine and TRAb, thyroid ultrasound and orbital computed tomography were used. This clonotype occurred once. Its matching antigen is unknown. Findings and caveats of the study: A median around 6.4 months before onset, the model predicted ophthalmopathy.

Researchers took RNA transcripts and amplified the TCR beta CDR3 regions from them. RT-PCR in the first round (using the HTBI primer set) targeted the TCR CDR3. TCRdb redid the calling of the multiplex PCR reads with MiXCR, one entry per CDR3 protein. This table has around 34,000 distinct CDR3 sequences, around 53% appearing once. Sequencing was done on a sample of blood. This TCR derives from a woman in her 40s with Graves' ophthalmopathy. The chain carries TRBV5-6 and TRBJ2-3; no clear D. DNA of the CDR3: TGTGCCAGCACGTCGCAGTATTTT. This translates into CASTSQYF. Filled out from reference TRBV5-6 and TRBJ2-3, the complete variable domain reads DAGVTQSPTHLIKTRGQQVTLRCSPKSGHDTVSWYQQALGQGPQFIFQYYEEEERQRGNFPDRFSGHQFPNYSSELNVNALLLGDSALYLCASTSQYFGPGTRLTVL.